The clone carrying this T cell receptor beta chain has a handful of counts. Its antigen is as yet unknown. V shed 3 bases and J shed 2 bases, with 7 bases lying between them. This CDR3 is built from 12 residues. CDR1 and CDR2 (germline): SQVTM, ANQGSEA. These data belong to a study of CD8 T cells in ankylosing spondylitis. General observations from the study: Blood from ankylosing spondylitis patients appeared to carry a characteristic roughly eight-variant TCR beta motif. Disease-linked clones proved CD8+ and comparatively uncommon in peripheral blood. Reportedly, matched ankylosing spondylitis synovial fluid was significantly enriched for disease-linked clones.

Making the TCR beta libraries involved quantitative 5'-RACE with molecular barcodes. One entry per CDR3 protein results from TCRdb running MiXCR on the 5' RACE reads. The sample contains under 950,000 distinct CDR3 sequences, around 19% of which appear only once. The sample taken for sequencing was blood, either unsorted or a sorted T cell fraction (not recorded which). The source of this sequence is a male donor with ankylosing spondylitis. This chain joins TRBV29-1 and TRBJ2-5; no reliable D call. CDR3 nucleotides: TGCAGCGTTGATCAGGTACAAGAGACCCAGTACTTC. This sequence encodes CSVDQVQETQYF.